This T cell receptor (beta chain) comes out of a study of T cells in Graves' hyperthyroidism and ophthalmopathy. Germline loops: CDR1 SGHVS, CDR2 FNYEAQ. V was trimmed by 3 bases and J by 3 bases, leaving 15 bases between them. The CDR3 loop spans 15 amino acids. Amplification of TCR beta CDR3 regions was performed using RNA transcripts as template. The HTBI set primed first-round TCR CDR3 RT-PCR. MiXCR was run by TCRdb on the multiplex PCR reads, yielding one entry per CDR3 protein. The sample holds 94,000 or so distinct CDR3 sequences, 51% seen once. The sample comprised blood. The TCR sequence derives from a woman aged 40 to 55 with Graves' hyperthyroidism. The gene calls are TRBV7-6 and TRBJ2-7; a possible D gene is TRBD2 (5 bases). The CDR3 sequence: CASSFDPAGGYEQYF. The CDR3 nucleotides read TGTGCCAGCAGCTTTGACCCGGCAGGAGGCTACGAGCAGTACTTC.